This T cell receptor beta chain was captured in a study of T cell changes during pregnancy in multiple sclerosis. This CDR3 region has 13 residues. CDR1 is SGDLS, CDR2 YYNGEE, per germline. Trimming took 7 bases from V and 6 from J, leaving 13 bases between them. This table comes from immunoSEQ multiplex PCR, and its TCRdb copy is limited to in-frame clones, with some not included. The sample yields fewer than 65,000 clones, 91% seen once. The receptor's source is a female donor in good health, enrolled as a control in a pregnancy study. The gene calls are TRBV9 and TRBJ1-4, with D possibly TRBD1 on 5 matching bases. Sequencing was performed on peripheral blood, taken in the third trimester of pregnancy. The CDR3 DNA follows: TGTGCCAGCTCGCGGGGGGTCTATGAAAAACTGTTTTTT. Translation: CASSRGVYEKLFF. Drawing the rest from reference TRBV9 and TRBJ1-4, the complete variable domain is DSGVTQTPKHLITATGQRVTLRCSPRSGDLSVYWYQQSLDQGLQFLIQYYNGEERAKGNILERFSAQQFPDLHSELNLSSLELGDSALYFCASSRGVYEKLFFGSGTQLSVL.